The rows below give T cell receptor beta chains drawn from one sample of a study of blood T cells in healthy people across ages. TCRdb re-analysed the 5' RACE reads in MiXCR, keeping a single row per CDR3 protein. Of hundreds of thousands of distinct CDR3 sequences listed, approximately 55% are singletons. The sample was blood. These receptors were obtained from a man older than 75 in good health. Both conserved end residues are part of each CDR3. A D gene is named only where the DNA matches it firmly. A clone size is listed for some rows: how often the clone was seen (once, few, many), or a class if it is expanded.

d_call,j_call,clone_size,v_call,cdr3_aa,cdr3_nt
TRBD2,TRBJ2-3,NA,TRBV3-1,CASSLGLAGGFDTQYF,TGTGCCAGCAGCCTGGGACTAGCGGGAGGGTTTGATACGCAGTATTTT
TRBD1,TRBJ2-7,few,TRBV29-1,CSGMVGQPPSTYEQYF,TGCAGCGGAATGGTGGGACAGCCGCCAAGTACCTACGAGCAGTACTTC
TRBD2,TRBJ2-1,NA,TRBV7-2,CASSAGTSGRGINEQFF,TGTGCCAGCAGCGCCGGGACTAGCGGGAGGGGGATCAATGAGCAGTTCTTC
NA,TRBJ2-5,NA,TRBV25-1,CASSEPGRETQYF,TGTGCCAGCAGTGAGCCAGGGAGGGAGACCCAGTACTTC
NA,TRBJ2-1,NA,TRBV29-1,CSGSHASGFSYNEQFF,TGCAGCGGTTCCCATGCCTCGGGATTCTCCTACAATGAGCAGTTCTTC
TRBD2,TRBJ2-7,NA,TRBV5-1,CASSEAGAYEQYF,TGCGCCAGCAGCGAAGCGGGAGCCTACGAGCAGTACTTC
TRBD1,TRBJ1-2,NA,TRBV29-1,CSVRGQAEGYTF,TGCAGCGTTCGAGGACAGGCGGAAGGCTACACCTTC
NA,TRBJ2-2,NA,TRBV9,CASTGRGELFF,TGTGCCAGCACCGGCCGGGGGGAGCTGTTTTTT
NA,TRBJ1-1,few,TRBV6-2/TRBV6-3,CATRRDKAFF,TGTGCCACTCGCCGGGACAAAGCTTTCTTT
NA,TRBJ2-3,few,TRBV20-1,CSAILSDTQYF,TGCAGTGCTATCCTCTCCGATACGCAGTATTTT
TRBD2,TRBJ2-5,few,TRBV7-2,CASSLMRLAGGETQYF,TGTGCCAGCAGCTTAATGAGACTAGCGGGAGGAGAGACCCAGTACTTC
TRBD2,TRBJ2-5,few,TRBV7-8,CASSSERTSPTETQYF,TGTGCCAGCAGCTCTGAAAGGACTAGCCCGACAGAGACCCAGTACTTC
NA,TRBJ1-2,NA,TRBV20-1,CSARDDRTSYEQYGYTF,TGCAGTGCTAGAGACGACAGGACGTCCTACGAGCAGTATGGCTACACCTTC
TRBD1,TRBJ1-1,NA,TRBV10-3,CAISDRDRGKGTEAFF,TGTGCCATCAGTGACCGGGACAGGGGAAAAGGTACTGAAGCTTTCTTT
TRBD1,TRBJ2-3,few,TRBV9,CASSPSGTGPADTQYF,TGTGCCAGCAGTCCCTCCGGGACAGGCCCAGCAGATACGCAGTATTTT
TRBD2,TRBJ2-3,NA,TRBV29-1,CSVGGLAGVPTSTDTQYF,TGCAGCGTCGGGGGACTAGCGGGAGTCCCCACTAGCACAGATACGCAGTATTTT
NA,TRBJ2-5,NA,TRBV6-5,CASQTTDFTYGQYF,TGTGCCAGCCAAACGACAGACTTTACCTACGGGCAGTACTTC
TRBD1,TRBJ1-2,NA,TRBV29-1,CSVGSGGGSGYTF,TGCAGCGTTGGCTCCGGAGGGGGCTCTGGCTACACCTTC
NA,TRBJ2-1,many,TRBV6-5,CASFRGGEQFF,TGTGCCAGTTTCAGGGGCGGGGAGCAGTTCTTC
TRBD1,TRBJ1-2,NA,TRBV24-1,CATSDADRDGYTF,TGTGCCACCAGTGATGCGGACAGGGATGGCTACACCTTC
NA,TRBJ2-3,NA,TRBV11-2,CASSFPGARHRYAYF,TGTGCCAGCAGCTTCCCGGGGGCTCGGCACAGATACGCGTATTTT
TRBD1,TRBJ2-1,NA,TRBV29-1,CSVEDSGGLANYNEQFF,TGCAGCGTTGAAGATTCAGGGGGTCTAGCCAACTACAATGAGCAGTTCTTC
NA,TRBJ2-7,NA,TRBV27,CASSLGWGQGIQYF,TGTGCCAGCAGTTTGGGGTGGGGGCAAGGCATACAGTACTTC
NA,TRBJ2-2,NA,TRBV25-1,CASSVSEYGELFF,TGTGCCAGCAGTGTAAGCGAATACGGGGAGCTGTTTTTT
TRBD2,TRBJ2-3,NA,TRBV5-1,CASSLAPAGGPGTQYF,TGCGCCAGCAGCTTGGCCCCCGCGGGAGGGCCCGGTACGCAGTATTTT
NA,TRBJ1-2,NA,TRBV6-2/TRBV6-3,CASRPTGYGYTF,TGTGCCAGCAGACCTACAGGCTATGGCTACACCTTC
NA,TRBJ2-7,NA,TRBV20-1,CSALETDSSYEQYF,TGCAGTGCTTTGGAGACGGACAGCTCCTACGAGCAGTACTTC
TRBD2,TRBJ2-3,NA,TRBV29-1,CSMGSGGGPDTQYF,TGCAGTATGGGGTCGGGAGGAGGGCCAGATACGCAGTATTTT
NA,TRBJ2-1,NA,TRBV12-3/TRBV12-4,CASSPLDLWQFF,TGTGCCAGCAGTCCGCTAGATCTGTGGCAGTTCTTC
NA,TRBJ2-7,few,TRBV6-5,CASFFGTEQYF,TGTGCCAGCTTTTTCGGTACCGAGCAGTACTTC
NA,TRBJ1-1,NA,TRBV29-1,CSALGSEAFF,TGCAGCGCTCTAGGCAGCGAAGCTTTCTTT
NA,TRBJ2-5,NA,TRBV6-1,CASSEGGTKEETQYF,TGCGCCAGCAGTGAGGGGGGGACTAAGGAAGAGACCCAGTACTTC
TRBD1,TRBJ2-7,NA,TRBV7-9,CASSHMDRGYEQYF,TGTGCCAGCAGCCACATGGACAGGGGCTACGAGCAGTACTTC